The clone carrying this T cell receptor (beta chain) was counted a few times. As yet, its antigen is unknown. Since a much larger clone is just one base distant, this may be a read error. From RNA transcripts, TCR beta CDR3 regions were amplified. TCR CDR3 underwent first-round RT-PCR with the HTBI primer set. A single record per CDR3 protein comes from TCRdb applying MiXCR to the multiplex PCR reads. The sample includes more than 500,000 distinct CDR3 sequences, roughly 14% of them seen just once. The entry originates in a study of T cells in Graves' hyperthyroidism and ophthalmopathy. Study-wide results and limits: Appearing also in blood were most of the thyroid clonotypes expanded above 0.001.

This CDR3 comprises 15 residues. Germline V gene sequence: CDR1 GTSNPN, CDR2 SVGIG (reference sequence). The V call is TRBV30, the J call TRBJ2-2, with TRBD2 matching 8 bases. The sample consisted of blood. This sequence was found in a woman aged 40 to 49 with Graves' ophthalmopathy. CDR3 in DNA: TGTGCCTGTAGCGGGGCCTTTACGAACACCGGGGAGCCGTTTTTT. It encodes CACSGAFTNTGEPFF.